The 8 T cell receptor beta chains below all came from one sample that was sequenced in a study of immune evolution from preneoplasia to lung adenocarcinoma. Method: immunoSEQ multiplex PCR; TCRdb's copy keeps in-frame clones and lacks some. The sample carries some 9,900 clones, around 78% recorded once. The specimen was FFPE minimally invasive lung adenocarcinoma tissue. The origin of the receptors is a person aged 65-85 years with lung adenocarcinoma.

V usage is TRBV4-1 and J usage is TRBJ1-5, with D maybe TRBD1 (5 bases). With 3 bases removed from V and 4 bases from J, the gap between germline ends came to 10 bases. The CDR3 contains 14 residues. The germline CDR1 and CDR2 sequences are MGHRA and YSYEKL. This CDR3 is CASSHGGDNQPQHF. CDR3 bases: TGCGCCAGCAGCCACGGGGGGGATAATCAGCCCCAGCATTTT.

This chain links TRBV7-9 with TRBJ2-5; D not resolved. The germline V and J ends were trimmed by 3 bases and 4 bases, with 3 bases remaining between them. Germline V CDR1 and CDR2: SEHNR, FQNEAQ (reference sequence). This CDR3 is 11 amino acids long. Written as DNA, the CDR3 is TGTGCCAGCAGCTTCGGAGAGACCCAGTACTTC. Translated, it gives CASSFGETQYF.

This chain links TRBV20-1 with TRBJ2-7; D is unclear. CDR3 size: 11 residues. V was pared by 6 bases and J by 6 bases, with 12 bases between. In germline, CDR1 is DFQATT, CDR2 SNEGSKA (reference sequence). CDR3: CSAMIGSEQYF. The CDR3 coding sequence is TGCAGTGCCATGATTGGAAGCGAGCAGTACTTC.

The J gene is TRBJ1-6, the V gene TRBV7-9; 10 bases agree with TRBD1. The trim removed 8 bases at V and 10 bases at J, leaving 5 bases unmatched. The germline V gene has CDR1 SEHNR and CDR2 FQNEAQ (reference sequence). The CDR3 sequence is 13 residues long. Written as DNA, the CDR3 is TGTGCCAGCGGCGAGGGACAGGGGTCACCCCTCCACTTT. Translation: CASGEGQGSPLHF.

The CDR3 bases are TGTGCCAGCAGCGTAAGACTAACAGGGACCGGGGAGCTGTTTTTT. This codes for CASSVRLTGTGELFF. The rearrangement joins TRBV9 to TRBJ2-2; D is possibly TRBD1 (6 bases). Germline assignment: CDR1 SGDLS and CDR2 YYNGEE. The length of the CDR3 is 15 residues. Trimming removed 1 base from V and 5 bases from J, with 12 bases in between.

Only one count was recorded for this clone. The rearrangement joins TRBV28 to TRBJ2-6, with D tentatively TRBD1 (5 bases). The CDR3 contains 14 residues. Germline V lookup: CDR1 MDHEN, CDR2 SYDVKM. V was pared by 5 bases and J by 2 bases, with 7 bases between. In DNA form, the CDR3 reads TGTGCCAGCAGTCTGGACACTGGGGCCAACGTCCTGACTTTC. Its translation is CASSLDTGANVLTF.

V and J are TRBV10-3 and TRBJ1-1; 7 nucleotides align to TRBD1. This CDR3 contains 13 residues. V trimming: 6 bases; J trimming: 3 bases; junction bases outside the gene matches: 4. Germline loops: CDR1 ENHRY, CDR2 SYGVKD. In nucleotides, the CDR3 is TGTGCCATCAGAGGACAGGTCGACACTGAAGCTTTCTTT. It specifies CAIRGQVDTEAFF.

CDR3 in amino acids: CASSLTLLRRDREKYGYTF. As DNA, the CDR3 is TGCGCCAGCAGCCTTACCCTCCTGCGCCGGGACAGGGAGAAATATGGCTACACCTTC. The V call is TRBV4-1, the J call TRBJ1-2, with TRBD1 identical over 9 bases. The CDR3 is 19 amino acids. Germline loops: CDR1 MGHRA, CDR2 YSYEKL. The junction had 20 bases not matched to a gene; V was cut back by 4 bases and J by 5 bases.